This T cell receptor (beta chain) was recovered during a study of T cell responses to AZD1222 COVID-19 vaccine. Study results and caveats: Nearly half of spike-specific TCRs reportedly target variant regions that are unmutated in the B.1.351 and B.1.1.7 variants. Rises in breadth and depth of Spike-specific TCRs came after two AZD1222 doses.

Sequencing was performed with immunoSEQ multiplex PCR; in TCRdb, only in-frame clones are kept and a portion is missing. The sample shows 120,000 to 150,000 clones, approximately 87% of them seen only once. As concerns this clone: The antigen is undetermined.

The source is an adult who received the AZD1222 COVID-19 vaccine. This material consisted of peripheral blood, taken 28 days after the second AZD1222 dose.

The CDR3 spells CASRPTGIYEQYF. The CDR3 nucleotides read TGCGCCAGCAGACCAACAGGGATCTACGAGCAGTACTTC. The rearrangement links TRBV5-1 to TRBJ2-7; D is perhaps TRBD1 (6 bases). Deletions cut 5 bases from V and 3 bases from J, with 12 bases between. The CDR3 sequence is 13 residues long. CDR1 and CDR2 from the germline V gene are SGHRS and YFSETQ.